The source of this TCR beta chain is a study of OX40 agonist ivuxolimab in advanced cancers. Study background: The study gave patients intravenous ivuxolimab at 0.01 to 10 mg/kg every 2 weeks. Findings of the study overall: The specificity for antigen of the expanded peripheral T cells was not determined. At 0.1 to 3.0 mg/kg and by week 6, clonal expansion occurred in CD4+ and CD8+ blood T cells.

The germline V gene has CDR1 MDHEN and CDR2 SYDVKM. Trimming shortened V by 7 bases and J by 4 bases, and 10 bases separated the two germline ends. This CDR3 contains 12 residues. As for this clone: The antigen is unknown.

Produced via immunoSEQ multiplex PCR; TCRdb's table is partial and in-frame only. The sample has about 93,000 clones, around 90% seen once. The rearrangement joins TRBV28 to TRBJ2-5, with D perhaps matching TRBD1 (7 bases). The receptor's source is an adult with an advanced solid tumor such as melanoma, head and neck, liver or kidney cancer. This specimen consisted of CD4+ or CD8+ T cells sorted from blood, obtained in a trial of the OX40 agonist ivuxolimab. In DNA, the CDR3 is TGTGCCAGCACAGGGGGGCGAGAGACCCAGTACTTC. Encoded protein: CASTGGRETQYF.